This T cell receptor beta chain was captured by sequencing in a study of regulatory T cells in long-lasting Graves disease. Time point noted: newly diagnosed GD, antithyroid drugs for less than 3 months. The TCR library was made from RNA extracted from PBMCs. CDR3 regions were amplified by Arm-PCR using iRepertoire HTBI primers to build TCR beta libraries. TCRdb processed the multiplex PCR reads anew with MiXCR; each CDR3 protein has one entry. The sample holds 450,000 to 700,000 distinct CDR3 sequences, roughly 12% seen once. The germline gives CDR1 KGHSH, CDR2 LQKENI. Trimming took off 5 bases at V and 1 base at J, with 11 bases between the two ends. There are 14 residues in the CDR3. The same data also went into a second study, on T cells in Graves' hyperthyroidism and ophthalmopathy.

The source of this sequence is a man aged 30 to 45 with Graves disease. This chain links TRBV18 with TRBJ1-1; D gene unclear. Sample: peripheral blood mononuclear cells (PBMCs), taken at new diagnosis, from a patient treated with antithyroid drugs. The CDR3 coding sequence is TGTGCCAGCTCAGTCCTCGGGGAGAACACTGAAGCTTTCTTT. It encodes CASSVLGENTEAFF.